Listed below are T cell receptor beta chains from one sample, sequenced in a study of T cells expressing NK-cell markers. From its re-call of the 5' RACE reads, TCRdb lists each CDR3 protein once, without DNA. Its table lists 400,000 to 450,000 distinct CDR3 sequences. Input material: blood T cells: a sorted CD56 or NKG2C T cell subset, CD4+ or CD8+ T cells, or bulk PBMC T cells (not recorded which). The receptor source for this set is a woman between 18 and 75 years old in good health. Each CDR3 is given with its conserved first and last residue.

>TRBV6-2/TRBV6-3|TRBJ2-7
CASRDGTGSYEQYF
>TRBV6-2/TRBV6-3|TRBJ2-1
CASRRLLDYPYNEQFF
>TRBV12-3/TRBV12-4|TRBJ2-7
CASSKQGWVDEQYF
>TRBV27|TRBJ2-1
CASTLRGGGNEQFF
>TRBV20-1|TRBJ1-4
CSARLPTATNEKLFF
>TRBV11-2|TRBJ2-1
CASSPTSGRPSYNEQFF
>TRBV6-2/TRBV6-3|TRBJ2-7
CASRPTGVIHEQYF
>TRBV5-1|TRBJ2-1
CATAGTGVNEQFF
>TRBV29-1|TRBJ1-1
CSALGQKNTEAFF
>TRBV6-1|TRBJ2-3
CASEGPSIPDTQYF
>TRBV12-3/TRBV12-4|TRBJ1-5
CASSPGVVVDSNQPQHF
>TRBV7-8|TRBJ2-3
CASSLGGGRADTQYF
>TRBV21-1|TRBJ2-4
CASSKLQLMTIAKNIQYF
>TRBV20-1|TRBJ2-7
CSLGQGISEQYF
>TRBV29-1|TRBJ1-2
CSAQQGLSYGYTF
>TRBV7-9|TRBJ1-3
CASNRGDTIYF
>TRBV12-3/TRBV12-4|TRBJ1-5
CASSSWTGPRNQPQHF
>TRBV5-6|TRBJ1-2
CASSPPEGDRSYGYTF
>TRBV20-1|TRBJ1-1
CSARAPGGTEAFF
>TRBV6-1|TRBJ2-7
CASSVYGEQYF
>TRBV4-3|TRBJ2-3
CASSQVAGGPTDTQYF
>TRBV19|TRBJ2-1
CASSRGALAEGNHNEQFF
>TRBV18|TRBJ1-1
CASSPGSQREDGAFF
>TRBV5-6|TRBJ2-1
CASSGSNSYNEQFF
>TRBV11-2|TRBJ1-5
CASSPDREQPQHF
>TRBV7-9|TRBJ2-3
CASSLQSGSSFDTQYF
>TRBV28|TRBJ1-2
CASSPEEGAGRYGYTF